This T cell receptor beta chain emerged from a study of T cell responses to AZD1222 COVID-19 vaccine. Notes on the study in general: Donor demographics were predominantly white British with a female majority; clonal diversity may be underestimated. After two AZD1222 doses, spike-specific TCR breadth and depth rose versus day 0. The study reported that nearly half of spike-specific TCRs target unmutated variant regions. Recipients of AZD1222 seropositive at baseline numbered only 6 or 7.

The protocol was immunoSEQ multiplex PCR, while the TCRdb copy is restricted to in-frame clones and leaves out a portion. The top ten clones hold around 2.5% of a sample with about 190,000 clones, about 87% of them seen once. Trimming left V 6 bases short and J 6 bases short, with 24 bases between. The CDR3 is made up of 17 amino acids. Per germline, CDR1 MNHEY and CDR2 SVGEGT. This clone was counted a single time. Its antigen is unidentified. Here the sequenced sample was peripheral blood, taken on day 0 of MenACWY control vaccination. This clonotype was sampled from an adult in good health. The chain joins TRBV6-2 or TRBV6-3 to TRBJ2-1; D may be TRBD2 (7 bases). CDR3 nucleotides: TGTGCCAGCAGCCTGTTTGCGGGGGCGACGGTTGGCAATGAGCAGTTCTTC. This encodes CASSLFAGATVGNEQFF.